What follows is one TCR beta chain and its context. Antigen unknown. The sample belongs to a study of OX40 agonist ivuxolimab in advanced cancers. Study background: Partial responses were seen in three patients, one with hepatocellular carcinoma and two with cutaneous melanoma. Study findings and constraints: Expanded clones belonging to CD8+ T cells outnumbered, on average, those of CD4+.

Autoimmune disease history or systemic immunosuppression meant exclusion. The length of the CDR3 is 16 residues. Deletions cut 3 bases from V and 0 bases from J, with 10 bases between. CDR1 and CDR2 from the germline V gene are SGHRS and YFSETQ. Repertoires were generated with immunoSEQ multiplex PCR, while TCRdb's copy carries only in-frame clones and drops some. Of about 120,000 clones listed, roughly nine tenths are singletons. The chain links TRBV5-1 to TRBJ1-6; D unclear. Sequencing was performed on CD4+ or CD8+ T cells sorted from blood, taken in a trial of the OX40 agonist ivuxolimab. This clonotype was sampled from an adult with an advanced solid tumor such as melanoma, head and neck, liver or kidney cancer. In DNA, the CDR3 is TGCGCCAGCAGCTCCGACGCACACTCCTATAATTCACCCCTCCACTTT. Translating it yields CASSSDAHSYNSPLHF.